Included here is one TCR beta chain sequence, with context. Its target antigen remains unknown. Base qualities are not provided; no much larger clone lies one nucleotide away. Naive T cells were defined as viable CD3+CD4+ or CD3+CD8+ cells that were CCR7+CD45RA+CD45RO-CD95-CD27+CD28+. Related bone marrow donors provided peripheral blood samples on the day of marrow donation. Mononuclear cells from peripheral blood and bone marrow were separated by Ficoll-Hypaque density centrifugation and then cryopreserved. CD4+ and CD8+ T cells, including naive and memory subsets, were sorted by FACS on a FACSAria II. This sample is drawn from a study of T cells after posttransplantation cyclophosphamide listed by TCRdb under 2016. Regarding the complete study: Using TRB sequencing, the study followed how the T cell repertoire reconstituted after myeloablative bone marrow transplantation in which posttransplantation cyclophosphamide served as GVHD prophylaxis. TRA and TRB clonality were tightly correlated in roughly ten samples, so subsequent TCR analyses focused on TRB only. TRB sequencing was also done on up to 3 additional blood samples from 2 to 5.2 years after transplant in 3 patients, and on pretransplant blood from 4 patients. Samples from 30 to 45 PTCy-treated patients and 15 to 20 related bone marrow donors of those patients were subjected to antigen receptor sequencing. Blood from all 35 or so PTCy patients with 1-year posttransplant specimens was subjected to TRB sequencing. Public TRB sequences were compared against a database of over 3,000 sequences linked to responses to pathogens, tumor antigens, self-antigens and alloantigens. The investigation overall reported the following: The TRB repertoires of T cells infiltrating skin or the GI tract showed only limited overlap with the TRB repertoires found in blood. Across approximately 41 patients, TRB clonality was highly associated with recipient CMV seropositivity and CMV reactivation, and PTCy diversity was similar to diversity in CNI/methotrexate controls. Donor-recipient similarity was low at 1-2 months but rose over the first year, and later blood repertoires were often dominated by donor CD8+ memory clones.

The CDR3 goes from the cysteine to the phenylalanine over 19 residues. Only the CDR3 part of the read is kept: 57 bases, read in frame from the first base. From V the trimming removes 6 bases and from J it removes 1 base, while the gene matches leave 15 bases of the junction unaccounted for. CDR1 and CDR2, per the germline V gene, are LGHNA and YSLEER. TRB sequencing used genomic DNA with the immunoSEQ assay at survey resolution or the hsTCRB kit. Concerning the study's data processing: Initial read processing used immunoSEQ software, and repertoire analyses used the LymphoSeq R package. Clonality was computed as 1 minus normalized Shannon entropy, and a Gini coefficient was also calculated for each TRB dataset. To infer phenotypes in unsorted samples, TRB sequences from sorted subsets of the recipient or donor were mapped onto the unsorted samples of the same recipient. TCRdb stores this immuneACCESS table with in-frame sequences only. Part of the clones is absent; in the studies checked, under half of the shortfall reflects unresolved V genes, and no reason is known for the rest. V, J and clone size derive from that table, while D and trimming were established from the DNA sequence. This sample holds 9,900 or so clones; 98% were observed only once. Jointly, the top ten make up roughly 0.23% of the sample.

This clonotype was sampled from a woman in her sixties in good health, CMV-negative, and a related stem cell transplant donor. The sample consisted of naive CD4+ T cells sorted from PBMCs. The V gene is TRBV4-3 and the J gene is TRBJ2-2; TRBD1 aligns with 9 central bases. The CDR3 region has the sequence CASSSQWGQGELNTGELFF. The DNA is as follows: TGCGCCAGCAGTTCCCAGTGGGGACAGGGTGAATTGAACACCGGGGAGCTGTTTTTT.